A single sample is the source of the 14 T cell receptor beta chains below, sequenced in a study of shared clonotypes between healthy human individuals. The data were produced by immunoSEQ multiplex PCR, yet TCRdb's version contains in-frame clones alone and is incomplete. Here the sample spans 2 million to 2.5 million clones, 80% to 95% being singletons. Sequenced material: naive CD4+ T cells from PBMCs. Subset meaning: CD45RA+ positively selected. The receptors shown here come from a man aged 18 to 35 in good health. Some clones in this sample may be carry-over from other donors' samples.

The gene calls are TRBV5-6 and TRBJ2-2; 11 bases line up with TRBD1. The CDR3 is 17 amino acids. Trimming took 3 bases from V and 3 from J; bases not matched to a gene: 7. Germline V gene sequence: CDR1 SGHDT, CDR2 YYEEEE. CDR3 in DNA: TGTGCCAGCAGCTGGATGGGGACAGGGGGTGACACCGGGGAGCTGTTTTTT. It specifies CASSWMGTGGDTGELFF.

The V call is TRBV2, the J call TRBJ1-5; 7 bases agree with TRBD1. Germline V lookup: CDR1 SNHLY, CDR2 FYNNEI. CDR3 length equals 14 residues. V gave up 7 bases and J gave up 3 bases; unmatched junction bases: 6. The CDR3: CASTGGQSNQPQHF. The DNA for the CDR3 is TGTGCCAGCACCGGGGGACAGTCCAATCAGCCCCAGCATTTT.

The chain recombines TRBV28 with TRBJ1-5, with a tentative D call TRBD1 (5 bases). V lost 6 bases and J 7 bases, leaving 19 bases between the germline ends. CDR1 is MDHEN and CDR2 is SYDVKM in the germline V gene. The CDR3 loop spans 15 amino acids. In DNA, the CDR3 is TGTGCCAGCAGCCCCGGGCGGCAGGGAGGCCAGCCCCAGCATTTT. Amino acids: CASSPGRQGGQPQHF.

J is TRBJ2-7 and V is TRBV6-5, with 10 bases lining up with TRBD1. Germline CDR1 and CDR2: MNHEY and SVGAGI. This CDR3 region has 14 residues. J was trimmed by 6 bases and V by 4 bases; bases with no gene match: 6. The CDR3 spells CASSSARTGGEQYF. In DNA form, the CDR3 reads TGTGCCAGCAGTTCCGCCCGGACAGGGGGCGAGCAGTACTTC.

CDR3 sequence: CASSPDSGNTIYF. The CDR3 bases are TGTGCCAGCAGCCCTGACTCTGGAAACACCATATATTTT. The chain combines TRBV6-5 with TRBJ1-3; the D is unclear. The V end lost 6 bases, the J end lost 0 bases, and 6 bases lay between the germline ends. This CDR3 is 13 amino acids long. Per germline, CDR1 MNHEY and CDR2 SVGAGI.

This rearrangement joins TRBV19 to TRBJ1-1; possibly TRBD1 for D (6 bases). CDR1 LNHDA and CDR2 SQIVND come from the germline V gene (reference sequence). The CDR3 contains 15 residues. Trimming left V 3 bases short and J 0 bases short, with 11 bases between. CDR3 protein: CASSILDSMNTEAFF. DNA for the CDR3: TGTGCCAGTAGTATTCTGGACAGCATGAACACTGAAGCTTTCTTT.

CDR3 protein: CASSLWEKGAGGDYGYTF. The CDR3 DNA reads TGTGCCAGCAGTTTATGGGAGAAGGGAGCAGGGGGTGACTATGGCTACACCTTC. This rearrangement joins TRBV28 to TRBJ1-2; 7 bases line up with TRBD1. Germline CDR1 reads MDHEN; CDR2 reads SYDVKM. The CDR3 totals 18 residues. With 0 bases clipped from V and 3 bases from J, the junction kept 13 bases outside the gene matches.

The count of this clone is one. V gene TRBV18 combines with J gene TRBJ2-3, with D hard to call. V was pared by 2 bases and J by 6 bases, with 18 bases between. Germline assignment: CDR1 KGHSH and CDR2 LQKENI. The CDR3 covers 16 residues. The CDR3: CASSPTQSQISDTQYF. The CDR3 DNA is TGTGCCAGCTCACCAACACAGTCACAAATCTCGGATACGCAGTATTTT. Filled out from reference TRBV18 and TRBJ2-3, the complete variable domain reads NAGVMQNPRHLVRRRGQEARLRCSPMKGHSHVYWYRQLPEEGLKFMVYLQKENIIDESGMPKERFSAEFPKEGPSILRIQQVVRGDSAAYFCASSPTQSQISDTQYFGPGTRLTVL.

The genes are TRBV7-3 and TRBJ1-2, with D possibly TRBD1 on 5 matching bases. The CDR3 is made up of 14 amino acids. Per the germline V gene, CDR1 is SGHTA and CDR2 is FQGTGA. Deletions cut 3 bases from V and 7 bases from J, with 15 bases between. The CDR3 nucleotides read TGTGCCAGCAGCTTCCCCGCCCAGGGTGGTGGCTACACCTTC. Its translation is CASSFPAQGGGYTF. The whole variable domain, remainder taken from reference TRBV7-3 and TRBJ1-2, is GAGVSQTPSNKVTEKGKYVELRCDPISGHTALYWYRQSLGQGPEFLIYFQGTGAADDSGLPNDRFFAVRPEGSVSTLKIQRTERGDSAVYLCASSFPAQGGGYTFGSGTRLTVV.

This chain's CDR3 is CASSLIGVIGETQYF. CDR3 DNA: TGCGCCAGCAGCCTGATCGGGGTAATAGGGGAGACCCAGTACTTC. This chain uses TRBV5-1 with TRBJ2-5, with D maybe TRBD2 (5 bases). Trimming removed 4 bases at V and 5 bases at J, with 18 bases between. The CDR3 runs 15 residues. Germline V gene sequence: CDR1 SGHRS, CDR2 YFSETQ.

This chain links TRBV28 with TRBJ1-4; tentatively, D is TRBD1 (5 bases). The CDR3 is 15 amino acids. The V end was cut by 3 bases, the J end by 8 bases, with 16 bases between. Germline V CDR1 and CDR2: MDHEN, SYDVKM. CDR3 region: CASSLMTGLREKLFF. The CDR3 DNA sequence: TGTGCCAGCAGTTTGATGACGGGACTTCGAGAAAAACTGTTTTTT.

V gene TRBV28 combines with J gene TRBJ1-6; no definite D call. Per the germline V gene, CDR1 is MDHEN and CDR2 is SYDVKM. Trimming removed 8 bases from V and 13 bases from J, with 9 bases in between. The CDR3 contains 10 residues. The CDR3 reads CASGRGPLHF. The CDR3 bases are TGTGCCAGCGGGCGTGGTCCCCTCCACTTT.

The chain recombines TRBV7-2 with TRBJ2-3; D remains ambiguous. The V and J ends lost 2 bases and 0 bases respectively, with 15 bases between them. CDR1 and CDR2 from the germline V gene are SGHTA and FQGNSA. The CDR3 consists of 17 residues. The chain's CDR3 is CASSLKSNWPSTDTQYF. CDR3 coding DNA: TGTGCCAGCAGCTTAAAGTCTAATTGGCCTAGCACAGATACGCAGTATTTT.

V and J are TRBV9 and TRBJ1-3; D unresolved. The CDR3 length is 16 residues. Germline lookup yields CDR1 SGDLS and CDR2 YYNGEE. V was shortened by 4 bases and J by 2 bases, with 16 bases between the two germline ends. The CDR3 DNA follows: TGTGCCAGCAGCCCCCGGGTCGGGAGGGCTGGAAACACCATATATTTT. This gives the protein CASSPRVGRAGNTIYF.